This T cell receptor beta chain is from a study of cytomegalovirus exposure and HLA in healthy donors. Vbeta (60) and Jbeta (13) primers were used in the PCR. Sequenced by immunoSEQ multiplex PCR; TCRdb stores in-frame clones only, minus some. The table records about 120,000 clones, 50% to 70% of them present only once. The sequencing input was PBMCs. This receptor was identified in a middle-aged woman in good health and CMV-seropositive.

The CDR3 bases are TGTGCCAGCAGTGTCCCTGATAGCCGATGGCAGTATTTT. This gives the protein CASSVPDSRWQYF. This chain uses TRBV9 with TRBJ2-3; D not resolved. V gave up 5 bases and J gave up 11 bases, with 18 bases separating them. The CDR3 has 13 residues. In germline, CDR1 is SGDLS, CDR2 YYNGEE. Together with reference TRBV9 and TRBJ2-3, the CDR3 gives the full variable domain: DSGVTQTPKHLITATGQRVTLRCSPRSGDLSVYWYQQSLDQGLQFLIQYYNGEERAKGNILERFSAQQFPDLHSELNLSSLELGDSALYFCASSVPDSRWQYFGPGTRLTVL.